This paragraph covers one T cell receptor beta chain sequence. Germline CDR1 MNHNY, CDR2 SVGAGI (reference sequence). Trimming left V 6 bases short and J 1 base short, with 15 bases between. The CDR3 runs to 15 residues. The sample originates from a study of long-term antiretroviral therapy in people with HIV. At survey level, the immunoSEQ assay was run in its v3.0 version. Libraries were prepared by immunoSEQ multiplex PCR; TCRdb keeps only in-frame clonotypes and omits some of them. The profile covers 9,500 to 15,000 clones, with roughly 80% appearing a single time and 15% to 20% taken by the ten largest.

This TCR was sampled from a man aged 45-65 years with HIV. This material consisted of unsorted PBMCs, taken around 8 years after starting antiretroviral therapy. The chain couples TRBV6-6 to TRBJ2-5, with a possible D match to TRBD2 (6 bases). CDR3 nucleotide sequence: TGTGCCAGCAGCCCCGGCGCGGGGCCCCAAGAGACCCAGTACTTC. Protein product: CASSPGAGPQETQYF.